These 6 T cell receptor beta chains originate from one sample sequenced in a study of early T cells in non-severe SARS-CoV-2 infection. MiXCR was run by TCRdb on the 5' RACE reads, yielding one entry per CDR3 protein. The data show roughly 34,000 distinct CDR3 sequences, roughly 6.8% seen once. The specimen was whole blood, collected at baseline. The receptors come from an adult who was a healthcare worker with PCR-confirmed SARS-CoV-2 infection or an uninfected control (not recorded which).

This clonotype was seen at least ten times. The CDR3 DNA follows: TGTGCCAGCAGCGTTAGTTTCGTCTACGAGCAGTACTTC. Protein product: CASSVSFVYEQYF. V usage is TRBV11-2 and J usage is TRBJ2-7; D is undetermined. CDR1 is SGHAT and CDR2 is FQNNGV in the germline V gene. Trimming took off 5 bases at V and 3 bases at J, with 11 bases between the two ends. This CDR3 has 13 residues.

The table lists this clonotype with many counts. This sequence joins TRBV20-1 and TRBJ1-2, with 8 bases lining up with TRBD1. The germline gives CDR1 DFQATT, CDR2 SNEGSKA (reference sequence). Trimming at V came to 0 bases and at J to 4 bases, leaving 7 bases not matched to a gene. The CDR3 is 15 residues long. CDR3 in DNA: TGCAGTGCTAGAGACCAGACAGGGGCTTTCTATGGCTACACCTTC. Residues: CSARDQTGAFYGYTF.

At least ten counts were recorded for this clonotype. The chain uses TRBV2 and TRBJ2-7; 9 bases align to TRBD1. V lost 3 bases and J lost 3; bases outside the gene matches: 3. The CDR3 length is 14 residues. Per germline, CDR1 SNHLY and CDR2 FYNNEI. This CDR3 reads CASSDWDRDYEQYF. The CDR3 DNA sequence: TGTGCCAGCAGTGACTGGGACAGGGACTACGAGCAGTACTTC.

This clonotype was found many times. This chain uses TRBV27 with TRBJ1-2; TRBD1 is a possible D gene (5 bases). CDR1 MNHEY and CDR2 SMNVEV come from the germline V gene (reference sequence). The CDR3 runs to 12 residues. V was trimmed by 4 bases and J by 2 bases, leaving 5 bases between them. CDR3 amino acids: CASSSGNYGYTF. The CDR3 bases are TGTGCCAGCAGTTCAGGGAACTATGGCTACACCTTC.

The chain uses TRBV12-3 or TRBV12-4 and TRBJ1-6; D is uncertain. Deletions cut 3 bases from V and 7 bases from J, with 10 bases between. The CDR3 has 14 residues. The CDR3: CASSLAGRNSPLHF. Here the CDR3 DNA reads TGTGCCAGCAGTTTGGCCGGACGGAATTCACCCCTCCACTTT.

Ten or more counts support this clonotype. The CDR3 sequence is CAISGGNQETQYF. The DNA of the CDR3 is TGTGCCATCAGCGGCGGAAACCAAGAGACCCAGTACTTC. This sequence joins TRBV10-3 and TRBJ2-5; D unresolved. Germline CDR1 reads ENHRY; CDR2 reads SYGVKD. The V end was cut by 6 bases, the J end by 0 bases, with 8 bases between. CDR3 length: 13 amino acids.